These 19 T cell receptor beta chains were sequenced from one sample in a study of cytomegalovirus exposure and HLA in healthy donors. The PCR contained 60 Vbeta and 13 Jbeta primers. TCRdb keeps only in-frame clones here, not all; method: immunoSEQ multiplex PCR. The top ten hold 1.5% to 2.5% of the sample, which has roughly 250,000 clones, roughly 81% seen once. The source material was PBMCs. The origin of the receptors is a woman in her forties in good health and CMV-seropositive.

The chain uses TRBV19 and TRBJ2-7, with D perhaps matching TRBD1 (5 bases). Germline CDR1 reads LNHDA; CDR2 reads SQIVND (reference sequence). V was pared by 5 bases and J by 7 bases, with 15 bases between. This CDR3 is built from 13 residues. CDR3 sequence reads: CASSSQGLGEQYF. The DNA of the CDR3 is TGTGCCAGTAGTTCCCAGGGATTGGGGGAGCAGTACTTC.

This sequence joins TRBV9 and TRBJ2-3; D is perhaps TRBD2 (6 bases). Germline CDR1 SGDLS, CDR2 YYNGEE. V lost 1 base and J 5 bases, leaving 8 bases between the germline ends. This CDR3 region has 13 residues. The CDR3: CASSVLARDTQYF. In DNA, the CDR3 is TGTGCCAGCAGCGTACTAGCGAGAGATACGCAGTATTTT.

This chain uses TRBV29-1 with TRBJ2-7; 10 bases map to TRBD1. Unmatched junction bases numbered 6, after V lost 7 bases and J lost 3 bases. From germline, CDR1 is SQVTM and CDR2 ANQGSEA. CDR3 length: 13 amino acids. The chain's CDR3 is CSAWTGGLYEQYF. DNA of the CDR3: TGCAGCGCCTGGACAGGGGGACTCTACGAGCAGTACTTC.

Note on this clone: Other DNA sequences in the sample encode the same CDR3. V is TRBV27 and J is TRBJ2-5; D is unresolved. The V and J ends lost 4 bases and 4 bases respectively, with 4 bases between them. In germline, CDR1 is MNHEY, CDR2 SMNVEV (reference sequence). CDR3 length: 11 amino acids. The CDR3 nucleotides read TGTGCCAGCAGTTCGAGAGAGACCCAGTACTTC. Translating gives CASSSRETQYF.

In its sample, this clone was seen once. Other DNA sequences in the sample encode the same CDR3. The chain recombines TRBV6-5 with TRBJ2-5, with D possibly matching TRBD2 (6 bases). From germline, CDR1 is MNHEY and CDR2 SVGAGI. The CDR3 is made up of 14 amino acids. The germline V and J ends were trimmed by 0 bases and 2 bases, with 7 bases remaining between them. CDR3: CASSYSRGQETQYF. In nucleotides, the CDR3 is TGTGCCAGCAGTTACTCCCGGGGGCAAGAGACCCAGTACTTC.

The rearrangement joins TRBV18 to TRBJ1-2, with D unresolved. The V gene's germline CDR1 is KGHSH and CDR2 LQKENI. V was clipped by 8 bases and J by 4 bases, with 14 bases between them. The CDR3 spans 13 residues. CDR3 in amino acids: CASTVGQLYGYTF. The CDR3 DNA follows: TGTGCCAGCACAGTGGGCCAGCTCTATGGCTACACCTTC.

The genes are TRBV9 and TRBJ1-1; 10 bases are shared with TRBD1. J gave up 5 bases and V 0 bases, and 10 bases lay outside the gene matches. Looked up from germline, CDR1 is SGDLS and CDR2 is YYNGEE. The CDR3 totals 17 residues. CDR3 sequence: CASSVVGQGVGETEAFF. CDR3 nucleotides: TGTGCCAGCAGCGTAGTAGGACAGGGGGTGGGGGAGACTGAAGCTTTCTTT.

The chain recombines TRBV19 with TRBJ1-1; a weak D match, TRBD1 (6 bases). The CDR3 is 16 amino acids. Germline loops: CDR1 LNHDA, CDR2 SQIVND (reference sequence). V lost 4 bases to trimming and J lost 4 bases, with 19 bases between them. CDR3 loop: CASSTQTGTVSTEAFF. The CDR3 coding sequence is TGTGCCAGTAGTACTCAGACAGGCACTGTCAGCACTGAAGCTTTCTTT.

A single count supports this clone. The chain combines TRBV7-8 with TRBJ1-2, with D tentatively TRBD1 (5 bases). The CDR3 has 15 amino acids. Trimming removed 1 base at V and 5 bases at J, with 14 bases between. In germline, CDR1 is SGHVS, CDR2 FQNEAQ. The CDR3 here is CASSLVGGGSYGYTF. The CDR3 DNA is TGTGCCAGCAGCTTAGTGGGGGGGGGTTCGTATGGCTACACCTTC.

The CDR3, as DNA: TGTGCCAGCAGGACCAGGGTGCCCGGGGAGCTGTTTTTT. Protein product: CASRTRVPGELFF. The rearrangement links TRBV6-6 to TRBJ2-2; D might be TRBD1 (5 bases). With 6 bases removed from V and 6 bases from J, the gap between germline ends came to 11 bases. Per the germline V gene, CDR1 is MNHNY and CDR2 is SVGAGI (reference sequence). The CDR3 runs to 13 residues.

V gene TRBV4-3 combines with J gene TRBJ2-7; D is unresolved. Germline V gene data show CDR1 as LGHNA and CDR2 as YSLEER. The CDR3 has 13 amino acids. V was pared by 0 bases and J by 3 bases, with 6 bases between. The CDR3 DNA reads as TGCGCCAGCAGCCAAGAAACTGGCTACGAGCAGTACTTC. Translating it yields CASSQETGYEQYF.

This clone was seen a handful of times. The chain combines TRBV5-1 with TRBJ2-7; D remains ambiguous. V dropped 2 bases and J dropped 3 bases, with 9 bases sitting between them. Germline V CDR1 and CDR2: SGHRS, YFSETQ. The CDR3 is 13 amino acids. The CDR3 region is CASSFNSLYEQYF. CDR3 bases: TGCGCCAGCAGCTTCAACAGCCTCTACGAGCAGTACTTC.

This clone showed up just a few times. V and J are TRBV4-1 and TRBJ1-1; D uncertain. The CDR3 is 13 residues long. Trimming pared 5 bases from V and 0 bases from J, leaving 7 bases between. Germline CDR1 MGHRA, CDR2 YSYEKL. The CDR3 spells CASSVQMNTEAFF. Here the CDR3 DNA reads TGCGCCAGCAGCGTGCAGATGAACACTGAAGCTTTCTTT.

The chain is built from TRBV28 and TRBJ2-1, with 7 bases identical to TRBD2. J gave up 6 bases and V 3 bases, and 8 bases lay outside the gene matches. Germline V CDR1 and CDR2: MDHEN, SYDVKM. The CDR3 contains 15 residues. Here the CDR3 reads CASSLERDGGNEQFF. The CDR3 DNA sequence: TGTGCCAGCAGTTTGGAGCGGGATGGAGGCAATGAGCAGTTCTTC. The whole variable domain, filled in from reference TRBV28 and TRBJ2-1, reads DVKVTQSSRYLVKRTGEKVFLECVQDMDHENMFWYRQDPGLGLRLIYFSYDVKMKEKGDIPEGYSVSREKKERFSLILESASTNQTSMYLCASSLERDGGNEQFFGPGTRLTVL.

J is TRBJ1-5 and V is TRBV15, with D possibly matching TRBD1 (6 bases). The ends were cut back, 1 base at V and 2 bases at J, with 9 bases in the middle. CDR3 length equals 15 residues. Germline CDR1 and CDR2: LNHNV and YYDKDF (reference sequence). CDR3 nucleotide sequence: TGTGCCACCAGCAGAGGGGGGGGCGGCAATCAGCCCCAGCATTTT. This encodes CATSRGGGGNQPQHF.

The chain has TRBV29-1 and TRBJ1-1, with D hard to call. The CDR3 has 13 amino acids. Trimming removed 0 bases at V and 0 bases at J, with 5 bases between. Germline CDR1 SQVTM, CDR2 ANQGSEA. The CDR3 DNA reads as TGCAGCGTTGAAGAGGGCCTGAACACTGAAGCTTTCTTT. As protein: CSVEEGLNTEAFF.

The chain has TRBV9 and TRBJ2-2; 9 nucleotides agree with TRBD2. From germline, CDR1 is SGDLS and CDR2 YYNGEE. The CDR3 loop spans 16 amino acids. Trimming took 0 bases from V and 3 from J; bases not matched to a gene: 3. The chain's CDR3 is CASSVGAGGYTGELFF. DNA for the CDR3: TGTGCCAGCAGCGTAGGGGCGGGAGGGTACACCGGGGAGCTGTTTTTT.

The CDR3 nucleotides are TGCAGCGTTGAATATGTGGGGGGACTAGCGGTACTCCCCGGTGGGGATACGCAGTATTTT. Amino acids: CSVEYVGGLAVLPGGDTQYF. The V call is TRBV29-1, the J call TRBJ2-3; TRBD2 matches at 11 bases. CDR3 length equals 20 residues. V lost 2 bases and J lost 6; bases outside the gene matches: 22. Germline assignment: CDR1 SQVTM and CDR2 ANQGSEA.

V usage is TRBV27 and J usage is TRBJ2-1; 7 bases are shared with TRBD2. From germline, CDR1 is MNHEY and CDR2 SMNVEV (reference sequence). V was clipped by 4 bases and J by 6 bases; unmatched bases: 27. The CDR3 runs 21 residues. CDR3 DNA sequence: TGTGCCAGCAGTTCGTCCCAAATCACCGCCATGGGACGGCCGGGGGGCAATGAGCAGTTCTTC. Translating it yields CASSSSQITAMGRPGGNEQFF.